This T cell receptor (beta chain) was retrieved from a study of T cells in Graves' hyperthyroidism and ophthalmopathy. Study-level findings and limits: The model anticipated ophthalmopathy a median approximately 6.5 months pre-onset. Most thyroid clonotypes expanded above 0.001 were also detected in blood.

Regions amplified from RNA transcripts were the TCR beta CDR3 regions. During a first-round RT-PCR of the TCR CDR3, the HTBI primer set was used. TCRdb independently ran MiXCR on the multiplex PCR reads; one entry per CDR3 protein. The repertoire holds fewer than 600,000 distinct CDR3 sequences, roughly an eighth seen once, with roughly 17% in the top ten. Germline loops: CDR1 ENHRY, CDR2 SYGVKD. J was trimmed by 8 bases and V by 7 bases; bases with no gene match: 15. The CDR3 contains 16 residues. This clonotype was observed a few times. Its antigen is as yet unknown. The rearrangement joins TRBV10-3 to TRBJ2-1, with 9 bases lining up with TRBD2. The receptor comes from a woman younger than 30 with Graves' hyperthyroidism. Sequencing input: blood. CDR3 DNA sequence: TGTGCCATCACTAACCTGAGTAGCGGGAGAGGGGATGAGCAGTTCTTC. It specifies CAITNLSSGRGDEQFF.